This entry describes one TCR beta chain. No antigen is known for it. This specimen belongs to a study of blood T cells in healthy people across ages. Findings of the study overall: Higher diversity and more naive CD4+ cells were features of long-lived donors, compared to aged donors.

V was shortened by 6 bases and J by 2 bases, with 14 bases between the two germline ends. Germline CDR1 is MDHEN and CDR2 is SYDVKM. The CDR3 is 14 amino acids. Primed by a sample-barcoded 5' primer and a J-beta primer mix, a second PCR proceeded for roughly 7 to 12 cycles. TCRdb processed the 5' RACE reads anew with MiXCR; each CDR3 protein has one entry. The sample has some 1 million distinct CDR3 sequences, over 35% seen once. The chain is built from TRBV28 and TRBJ2-7, with a weak D call TRBD2 (6 bases). The clonotype was recovered from a woman aged 60 to 75 in good health. The sequenced sample consisted of blood. CDR3 protein: CASSRFGGPYEQYF. In DNA, the CDR3 is TGTGCCAGCAGCAGGTTCGGGGGTCCCTACGAGCAGTACTTC. The entire variable domain, with the rest obtained from reference TRBV28 and TRBJ2-7, is as follows: DVKVTQSSRYLVKRTGEKVFLECVQDMDHENMFWYRQDPGLGLRLIYFSYDVKMKEKGDIPEGYSVSREKKERFSLILESASTNQTSMYLCASSRFGGPYEQYFGPGTRLTVT.